This note documents a single TCR beta chain sequence. The assay was immunoSEQ multiplex PCR, and TCRdb's table has in-frame clones only and misses some. The data show 300,000 to 350,000 clones, approximately 92% seen once. Seattle patient enrollment occurred during active infection, with longitudinal follow-up thereafter. Germline trimming cut 0 bases from V and 7 bases from J; bases unmatched to any gene: 3. The germline V gene has CDR1 SGHAT and CDR2 FQNNGV. The CDR3 totals 13 residues. The data were obtained in a study of blood T cell repertoires in COVID-19. Turning to the study itself: Material from acute and convalescent COVID-19 was sourced from the United States, Italy and Spain. PBMCs, B-cell-depleted T cells, or T cells provided the cDNA or gDNA that made up the material.

The receptor was isolated from a woman in her twenties or thirties with COVID-19, enrolled during active disease. Sequencing was done on a sample of peripheral blood. The chain links TRBV11-2 to TRBJ2-7; 7 bases map to TRBD2. CDR3 residues: CASSLEQGGEQYF. CDR3 DNA sequence: TGTGCCAGCAGCTTAGAGCAGGGAGGGGAGCAGTACTTC.